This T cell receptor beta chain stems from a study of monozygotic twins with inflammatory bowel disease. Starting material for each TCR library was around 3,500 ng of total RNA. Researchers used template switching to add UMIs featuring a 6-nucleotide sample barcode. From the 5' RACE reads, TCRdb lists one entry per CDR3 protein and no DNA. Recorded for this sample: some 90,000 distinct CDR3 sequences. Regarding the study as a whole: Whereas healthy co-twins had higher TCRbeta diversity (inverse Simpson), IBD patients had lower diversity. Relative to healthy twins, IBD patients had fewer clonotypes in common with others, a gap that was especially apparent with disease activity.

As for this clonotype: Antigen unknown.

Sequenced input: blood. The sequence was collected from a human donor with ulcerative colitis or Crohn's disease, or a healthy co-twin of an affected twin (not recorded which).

The CDR3: CASSLNTDTQYF. This rearrangement joins TRBV5-5 to TRBJ2-3. The CDR3 extends over 12 amino acids. Germline loops: CDR1 SGHKS, CDR2 YYEKEE (reference sequence).